The rows below give T cell receptor beta chains drawn from one sample of a study of esophageal squamous cell carcinoma under preoperative chemotherapy. TCRdb independently ran MiXCR on the PCR reads; one entry per CDR3 protein. The data contain over 25,000 distinct CDR3 sequences, around half of them singletons. This sample was gathered from a patient given preoperative chemotherapy. Source of these receptors: a human donor with esophageal squamous cell carcinoma. The donor label of this sample is uncertain. Each CDR3 is given with its conserved first and last residue. D genes are given only for firm matches.

NA,16,NA,TRBV12-3/TRBV12-4,CASSASGRGATDTQYF
NA,14,TRBJ2-4,TRBV12-3/TRBV12-4,CGSTGRGAKDTQYF
NA,10,TRBJ1-2,TRBV5-8,CASSLNGYTF
TRBD1,16,NA,TRBV4-1,CASSQDWPGGSYEQYF
NA,14,TRBJ2-1,TRBV7-9,CASSLYRDAGEQFF
NA,12,TRBJ2-1,TRBV7-9,CASSLNTGEQFF
TRBD2,15,TRBJ2-5,TRBV11-2,CAGGVMAGGQDTQYF
NA,15,TRBJ2-5,TRBV7-2,CASSHAAAVQETQYF
TRBD2,15,TRBJ2-2,TRBV6-1,CASSAGLANTGELFF
NA,16,TRBJ2-3,TRBV7-3,CASSVVGVGEKDTQYF
NA,13,TRBJ2-1,TRBV6-5,CASSYPDSPKEFF
TRBD2,16,TRBJ2-6,TRBV11-3,CARSSGTSSGADALYF
NA,13,TRBJ2-3,TRBV10-3,CATRTGSKNKQYF
TRBD2,18,TRBJ2-3,TRBV7-3,CASSASGTSGGWADTQYF
NA,14,TRBJ2-3,TRBV25-1,CAGGGGPGKDTQYF
NA,14,TRBJ2-5,TRBV7-6,CASSLGTAQETQYF
NA,18,TRBJ2-4,TRBV7-2,CASCCEGTGPLVKDTQYF
TRBD2,14,TRBJ2-2,TRBV6-1,CASKLAGLSGELFF
NA,14,TRBJ2-4,TRBV12-3/TRBV12-4,CASSSSGQGYIQYF
NA,16,TRBJ2-4,TRBV7-8,CASSNLGRGPNDMQYF
NA,14,TRBJ2-5,TRBV12-3/TRBV12-4,CASNAQGLQETQYF
TRBD2,14,NA,TRBV7-6,CRSSWGGFKDTQYF
NA,17,TRBJ2-2,TRBV11-1,CASSAIPGTRNTGELFF
NA,15,TRBJ2-4,TRBV7-9,CASSSGPGAKNTQYF
NA,17,TRBJ2-3,TRBV7-3,CASSLDPGRGARNMQYF
TRBD2,16,NA,TRBV7-8,CASRGLGGASTDEQYF
NA,14,NA,TRBV27,CASSQSTGYNEQYF
TRBD1,17,TRBJ2-5,TRBV28,CASSRIRDRVRQETQYF
TRBD2,14,TRBJ2-3,TRBV6-1,CRSTGGFGKNMQYF
NA,14,TRBJ2-3,TRBV12-3/TRBV12-4,CASSLWGTTDEQFF
NA,13,TRBJ2-1,TRBV7-9,CASSLFEYNEQFF
TRBD2,16,TRBJ2-1,TRBV6-5,CASSYGGLARDNEQFF
TRBD2,15,TRBJ2-4,TRBV11-2,CASSVIAGGEDIQYF
NA,15,TRBJ2-2,TRBV24-1,CATRSDRWEAGELFF
TRBD1,16,TRBJ1-1,TRBV12-3/TRBV12-4,CASRHLPGQGNTEAFF
TRBD2,19,TRBJ2-3,TRBV7-8,CASSYPTSGSIASTDTQYF
NA,16,TRBJ2-1,TRBV7-6,CASSSKRSGGVSEQFF
TRBD2,17,NA,TRBV7-3,CASSLKLGGGDGDTQYF
NA,15,TRBJ2-1,TRBV4-3,CASSQVPGAYNEQFF
NA,16,TRBJ2-3,TRBV12-3/TRBV12-4,CASSTSGRCATDTQYF